Below, 6 T cell receptor beta chains from the same sample are listed, as sequenced in a study of OX40 agonist ivuxolimab in advanced cancers. Generated by immunoSEQ multiplex PCR, the TCRdb table keeps only in-frame clones and is missing some. Of around 65,000 clones in the sample, 87% were seen once. The source material was CD4+ or CD8+ T cells sorted from blood, sampled in a trial of the OX40 agonist ivuxolimab. These receptors all stem from an adult with an advanced solid tumor such as melanoma, head and neck, liver or kidney cancer.

V and J are TRBV5-1 and TRBJ2-5; D ambiguous. Germline V CDR1 and CDR2: SGHRS, YFSETQ. Trimming shortened V by 1 base and J by 4 bases, and 11 bases separated the two germline ends. This CDR3 is 14 amino acids long. CDR3 residues: CASSLPDHPETQYF. The CDR3 coding sequence is TGCGCCAGCAGCTTGCCGGACCACCCAGAGACCCAGTACTTC.

This chain connects TRBV5-6 to TRBJ1-2; no definite D call. CDR1 and CDR2 (germline): SGHDT, YYEEEE. Trimming cost V 4 bases and J 1 base, with 14 bases left between them. The CDR3 runs to 15 residues. CDR3 nucleotide sequence: TGTGCCAGCAGCCCGAGGACGGTAATTAACTATGGCTACACCTTC. As protein: CASSPRTVINYGYTF.

This chain links TRBV6-5 with TRBJ2-2; the match to TRBD1 covers 8 bases. The V segment lost 6 bases and the J segment 4 bases; nucleotides outside the gene matches: 7. The CDR3 runs to 15 residues. Germline V gene sequence: CDR1 MNHEY, CDR2 SVGAGI. CDR3 region: CASSRDRGFTGELFF. For the CDR3, the DNA is TGTGCCAGCAGCCGTGACAGGGGATTCACCGGGGAGCTGTTTTTT.

This sequence joins TRBV9 and TRBJ2-3; D remains unclear. The CDR3 has 13 residues. Looked up from germline, CDR1 is SGDLS and CDR2 is YYNGEE. Trimming left V 1 base short and J 6 bases short, with 9 bases between. The CDR3 DNA sequence: TGTGCCAGCAGCGTACGATGGCTGGATACGCAGTATTTT. Translated, it gives CASSVRWLDTQYF.

This chain joins TRBV7-9 and TRBJ1-4; D is possibly TRBD1 (5 bases). The CDR3 covers 14 residues. CDR1 and CDR2 from the germline V gene are SEHNR and FQNEAQ (reference sequence). The ends were cut back, 6 bases at V and 4 bases at J, with 12 bases in the middle. The CDR3 sequence: CASSRQLGNEKLFF. For the CDR3, the DNA is TGTGCCAGCAGTCGACAGCTAGGTAATGAAAAACTGTTTTTT.

This clone was counted once. J is TRBJ2-3 and V is TRBV6-1; perhaps TRBD1 as D (5 bases). Germline-derived CDR1 and CDR2 are MNHNS and SASEGT. Trimming removed 3 bases from V and 4 bases from J, with 8 bases in between. The CDR3 loop spans 13 amino acids. CDR3 in amino acids: CASSEWGPDTQYF. The CDR3 DNA reads as TGTGCCAGCAGTGAGTGGGGCCCAGATACGCAGTATTTT.